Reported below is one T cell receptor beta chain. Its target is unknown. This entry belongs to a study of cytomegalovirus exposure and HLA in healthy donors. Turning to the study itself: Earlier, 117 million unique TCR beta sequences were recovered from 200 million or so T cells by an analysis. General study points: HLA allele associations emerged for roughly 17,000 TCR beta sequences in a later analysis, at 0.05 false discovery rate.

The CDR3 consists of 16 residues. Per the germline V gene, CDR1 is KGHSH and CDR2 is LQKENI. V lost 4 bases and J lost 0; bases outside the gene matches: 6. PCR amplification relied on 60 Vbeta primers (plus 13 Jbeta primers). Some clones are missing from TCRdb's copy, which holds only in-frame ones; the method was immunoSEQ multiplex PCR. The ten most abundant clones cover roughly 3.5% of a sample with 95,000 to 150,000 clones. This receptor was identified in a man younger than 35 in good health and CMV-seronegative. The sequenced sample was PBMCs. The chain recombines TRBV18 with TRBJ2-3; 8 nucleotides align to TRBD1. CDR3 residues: CASSLTTGASTDTQYF. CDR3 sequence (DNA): TGTGCCAGCTCACTAACGACAGGGGCGAGCACAGATACGCAGTATTTT.